Reported below is one TCR beta chain. What it binds is not known. At cycle 4 day 1, cycle 7 day 1, and baseline, blood was sampled. V gave up 6 bases and J gave up 3 bases, with 9 bases separating them. This CDR3 contains 13 residues. Germline values: CDR1 MRHNA, CDR2 SNTAGT. This table comes from immunoSEQ multiplex PCR, and its TCRdb copy is limited to in-frame clones, with some not included. The top ten clones hold 0.5% to 0.65% of a sample with some 40,000 clones, around 89% of them seen once. This sample was included in a study of OX40 agonist ivuxolimab in advanced cancers. Points from the study as a whole: In general, CD8+ T cells held more expanded clones than CD4+ did, on average. Those patients achieving a partial response at 0.1-3.0 mg/kg showed among the lowest clonal expansion.

V and J are TRBV6-4 and TRBJ1-5; D remains ambiguous. The sample here was CD4+ or CD8+ T cells sorted from blood, taken in a trial of the OX40 agonist ivuxolimab. This TCR came from an adult with an advanced solid tumor such as melanoma, head and neck, liver or kidney cancer. DNA of the CDR3: TGTGCCAGCAGCCGGGAACACAATCAGCCCCAGCATTTT. It codes for CASSREHNQPQHF.